Shown below are 23 T cell receptor beta chains from a single sample sequenced in a study of Ad26.COV2.S vaccination and SARS-CoV-2 variants. Libraries were prepared by immunoSEQ multiplex PCR; TCRdb keeps only in-frame clonotypes and omits some of them. The sample yields about 680,000 clones, roughly 90% seen once. Treatment given: some 20 received Ad26.COV2.S at low or high dose, single or two shots; roughly 5 received placebo; per-sample allocation not given. Samples came from day 63 after the first vaccine or placebo injection. The sample here was peripheral blood, taken in a trial of Ad26.COV2.S vaccine versus placebo. Receptor source: a person between 18 and 59 years old who received the Ad26.COV2.S COVID-19 vaccine or a placebo.

The chain's CDR3 is CASSTGTTNTEAFF. The CDR3 DNA is TGTGCCAGTAGTACCGGAACGACGAACACTGAAGCTTTCTTT. The V call is TRBV19, the J call TRBJ1-1; D is ambiguous. Germline V gives CDR1 LNHDA, CDR2 SQIVND (reference sequence). The V gene lost 4 bases and the J gene lost 1 base, with 10 bases spanning the gap. The CDR3 length is 14 residues.

The genes are TRBV2 and TRBJ2-7, with 8 bases matching TRBD1. V lost 7 bases to trimming and J lost 2 bases; unmatched junction nucleotides: 4. CDR1 and CDR2 (germline): SNHLY, FYNNEI. The length of the CDR3 is 13 residues. CDR3 residues: CASTTGETYEQYF. In DNA, the CDR3 is TGTGCCAGCACGACAGGGGAAACCTACGAGCAGTACTTC.

V is TRBV9 and J is TRBJ2-5; 8 bases are shared with TRBD1. In germline, CDR1 is SGDLS, CDR2 YYNGEE. J lost 1 base, V lost 4 bases, and 3 bases had no gene match. This CDR3 has 14 residues. The CDR3 protein is CASSRTGGQETQYF. As DNA, the CDR3 is TGTGCCAGCAGCCGTACAGGGGGCCAAGAGACCCAGTACTTC.

This clone appeared a few times. The J gene is TRBJ2-7, the V gene TRBV11-1, with TRBD2 identical over 11 bases. Germline-derived CDR1 and CDR2 are SGHAT and FQDESV (reference sequence). V lost 1 base to trimming and J lost 5 bases; unmatched junction nucleotides: 4. This CDR3 comprises 15 residues. The CDR3 sequence: CASSLGLAGPHEQYF. The CDR3, as DNA: TGTGCCAGCAGCTTAGGACTAGCGGGACCGCACGAGCAGTACTTC.

The CDR3 protein is CASSMKGRNQPQHF. The CDR3 DNA is TGTGCCAGTAGTATGAAGGGTCGGAATCAGCCCCAGCATTTT. This chain uses TRBV19 with TRBJ1-5, with D hard to call. This CDR3 spans 14 amino acids. Germline lookup yields CDR1 LNHDA and CDR2 SQIVND (reference sequence). Trimming pared 3 bases from V and 4 bases from J, leaving 10 bases between.

This sequence joins TRBV2 and TRBJ2-2; 12 bases align to TRBD2. The CDR3 spans 15 residues. CDR1 and CDR2 from the germline V gene are SNHLY and FYNNEI. Unmatched junction bases numbered 2, after V lost 5 bases and J lost 4 bases. The CDR3 DNA reads as TGTGCCAGCAGTCCGGGACTAGCGGGCACCGGGGAGCTGTTTTTT. This encodes CASSPGLAGTGELFF.

V usage is TRBV6-2 or TRBV6-3 and J usage is TRBJ2-1; 11 bases align to TRBD2. Germline loops: CDR1 MNHEY, CDR2 SVGEGT. The length of the CDR3 is 14 residues. J lost 10 bases, V lost 6 bases, and 8 bases had no gene match. For the CDR3, the DNA is TGTGCCAGCAGCCCAACTAGCGGGAGTCAGGAGCAGTTCTTC. The encoded protein is CASSPTSGSQEQFF.

This clone came up a few times. This chain uses TRBV18 with TRBJ1-2; the D is unclear. This CDR3 has 12 residues. The germline CDR1 and CDR2 sequences are KGHSH and LQKENI. Trimming pared 0 bases from V and 8 bases from J, leaving 7 bases between. The CDR3 DNA sequence: TGTGCCAGCTCACCACCAGGATGGGGCTACACCTTC. Translating it yields CASSPPGWGYTF.

This clone was seen repeatedly, ten times or more. The V and J genes are TRBV7-6 and TRBJ1-1, with D unresolved. The CDR3 covers 13 residues. CDR1 is SGHVS and CDR2 is FNYEAQ in the germline V gene. The V gene lost 1 base and the J gene lost 4 bases, with 7 bases spanning the gap. The CDR3 sequence: CASSLGSATEAFF. DNA for the CDR3: TGTGCCAGCAGCTTAGGTTCGGCCACTGAAGCTTTCTTT.

With regard to this clone: The same CDR3 also results from other DNA sequences found in this sample. The chain recombines TRBV12-3 or TRBV12-4 with TRBJ2-7; the match to TRBD1 covers 7 bases. The V and J ends lost 4 bases and 2 bases, in that order; junction bases with no gene match: 2. This CDR3 spans 13 amino acids. The CDR3 DNA reads as TGTGCCAGCAGTTCAGGGGGTACCTACGAGCAGTACTTC. It codes for CASSSGGTYEQYF.

In its sample, this clone was seen a few times. This rearrangement joins TRBV6-2 or TRBV6-3 to TRBJ1-1, with 7 positions matching TRBD1. Losses at the gene ends were 1 base for V and 1 base for J; bases not matched to a gene: 9. The CDR3 is 17 residues long. Per germline, CDR1 MNHEY and CDR2 SVGEGT. The CDR3 DNA reads as TGTGCCAGCAGTTACTATGGATTGGGACAGAAGAACACTGAAGCTTTCTTT. It specifies CASSYYGLGQKNTEAFF.

The chain carries TRBV18 and TRBJ2-7; D is possibly TRBD1 or TRBD2 (5 bases each). Trimming took 0 bases from V and 4 from J, leaving 10 bases between them. CDR3 length equals 14 residues. CDR1 and CDR2 from the germline V gene are KGHSH and LQKENI. The CDR3 protein is CASSPPGDGYEQYF. In nucleotides, the CDR3 is TGTGCCAGCTCACCACCAGGGGACGGATACGAGCAGTACTTC. Complete variable domain (other parts from reference TRBV18 and TRBJ2-7): NAGVMQNPRHLVRRRGQEARLRCSPMKGHSHVYWYRQLPEEGLKFMVYLQKENIIDESGMPKERFSAEFPKEGPSILRIQQVVRGDSAAYFCASSPPGDGYEQYFGPGTRLTVT.

V gene TRBV4-3 combines with J gene TRBJ1-5; tentatively, D is TRBD1 (6 bases). Germline-derived CDR1 and CDR2 are LGHNA and YSLEER. The CDR3 consists of 15 residues. Deletions cut 0 bases from V and 7 bases from J, with 13 bases between. CDR3 amino acids: CASSQDIGGWQPQHF. In DNA form, the CDR3 reads TGCGCCAGCAGCCAAGATATAGGGGGATGGCAGCCCCAGCATTTT.

The chain couples TRBV6-5 to TRBJ1-2; 9 nucleotides align to TRBD1. Trimming removed 4 bases from V and 2 bases from J; junction bases left unmatched: 5. The CDR3 covers 15 residues. From germline, CDR1 is MNHEY and CDR2 SVGAGI. CDR3 in DNA: TGTGCCAGCAGTTTTTGGACAGGGGAGAACTATGGCTACACCTTC. Its protein is CASSFWTGENYGYTF.

The CDR3 DNA reads as TGCAGCGTTGAAGGGAGAGCGGGGGTGCACTCTGGAGGAGATACGCAGTATTTT. Protein product: CSVEGRAGVHSGGDTQYF. The gene calls are TRBV29-1 and TRBJ2-3, with TRBD2 identical over 8 bases. The CDR3 is 18 residues long. Per germline, CDR1 SQVTM and CDR2 ANQGSEA. Trimming removed 1 base from V and 5 bases from J; junction bases left unmatched: 17.

V gene TRBV5-1 combines with J gene TRBJ2-3; 16 bases fit TRBD2. This CDR3 has 16 amino acids. CDR1 is SGHRS, CDR2 YFSETQ, per germline. Trimming took 6 bases from V and 5 from J; bases not matched to a gene: 6. The CDR3 here is CASKIGTSGRVDTQYF. The CDR3 DNA is TGCGCCAGCAAAATAGGGACTAGCGGGAGGGTAGATACGCAGTATTTT.

This chain links TRBV4-3 with TRBJ1-6; D is unresolved. The CDR3 consists of 15 residues. Germline CDR1 and CDR2: LGHNA and YSLEER. With 0 bases removed from V and 9 bases from J, the gap between germline ends came to 12 bases. CDR3 nucleotide sequence: TGCGCCAGCAGCCAAGAAGCCTTCCTTTCTTCACCCCTCCACTTT. Amino acid sequence: CASSQEAFLSSPLHF.

This chain connects TRBV18 to TRBJ1-3; TRBD1 is a possible D gene (5 bases). Looked up from germline, CDR1 is KGHSH and CDR2 is LQKENI. CDR3 length: 16 residues. The V gene lost 8 bases and the J gene lost 0 bases, with 17 bases spanning the gap. CDR3 nucleotide sequence: TGTGCCAGCACCGCCGACGGGACCAGCTCTGGAAACACCATATATTTT. Translating gives CASTADGTSSGNTIYF.

V usage is TRBV12-5 and J usage is TRBJ2-2, with 8 bases lining up with TRBD2. The V gene's germline CDR1 is LGHNT and CDR2 FRNRAP. V trimming: 0 bases; J trimming: 3 bases; junction bases outside the gene matches: 3. The CDR3 has 16 residues. The CDR3 nucleotides read TGTGCTAGTGGTTTGGTACCCGGGGGGGACACCGGGGAGCTGTTTTTT. Translated, it gives CASGLVPGGDTGELFF. The full variable domain, its missing parts supplied by reference TRBV12-5 and TRBJ2-2, is DARVTQTPRHKVTEMGQEVTMRCQPILGHNTVFWYRQTMMQGLELLAYFRNRAPLDDSGMPKDRFSAEMPDATLATLKIQPSEPRDSAVYFCASGLVPGGDTGELFFGEGSRLTVL.

This clone was found a few times. J is TRBJ1-5 and V is TRBV7-2, with 7 positions matching TRBD1. Trimming took 1 base from V and 7 from J; bases not matched to a gene: 7. CDR1 is SGHTA and CDR2 is FQGNSA in the germline V gene. The CDR3 totals 15 residues. This chain's CDR3 is CASSLGQGSGQPQHF. CDR3 sequence (DNA): TGTGCCAGCAGCTTAGGACAGGGTAGTGGACAGCCCCAGCATTTT. Based on the CDR3 plus reference TRBV7-2 and TRBJ1-5, the full variable domain is GAGVSQSPSNKVTEKGKDVELRCDPISGHTALYWYRQSLGQGLEFLIYFQGNSAPDKSGLPSDRFSAERTGGSVSTLTIQRTQQEDSAVYLCASSLGQGSGQPQHFGDGTRLSIL.

This chain uses TRBV4-2 with TRBJ2-7; 10 bases line up with TRBD1. Germline CDR1 reads LGHNA; CDR2 reads YNFKEQ. The J segment lost 0 bases and the V segment lost 1 base, leaving 6 bases of the junction unmatched. This CDR3 comprises 17 residues. DNA for the CDR3: TGTGCCAGCAGCCAAGTGGGGGGACAGGGGAGCTCCTACGAGCAGTACTTC. This translates into CASSQVGGQGSSYEQYF.

The chain combines TRBV2 with TRBJ2-1, with a weak D call TRBD1 (6 bases). Trimming cost V 6 bases and J 0 bases, with 12 bases left between them. In germline, CDR1 is SNHLY, CDR2 FYNNEI. The CDR3 length is 15 residues. The CDR3, as DNA: TGTGCCAGCAGCCTACAGGGAAGCTCCTACAATGAGCAGTTCTTC. It yields the protein CASSLQGSSYNEQFF.

The chain has TRBV7-2 and TRBJ2-2, with D unclear. Germline lookup yields CDR1 SGHTA and CDR2 FQGNSA. V was cut by 5 bases and J by 6 bases, with 10 bases left in between. CDR3 size: 13 residues. This chain's CDR3 is CASSLRLPGELFF. In DNA form, the CDR3 reads TGTGCCAGCAGCCTTCGCCTCCCCGGGGAGCTGTTTTTT.